The T cell receptor (beta chain) described here comes from a study of CD8 T cells in Susac syndrome. With random hexamers, reverse transcription was performed on roughly 0.5 to 1 ug of RNA. The TCR beta CDR3 was amplified by immunoSEQ multiplex PCR across 54 Vbeta, 13 Jbeta. MiXCR, run by TCRdb on the immunoSEQ multiplex PCR reads, gives a single entry per CDR3 protein. This sample has around 130,000 distinct CDR3 sequences, with 75% to 90% found just once. Sequencing of TCR beta was performed on blood CD8+ and CD4+ T cells. The TEMRA cells underwent FACS enrichment, while the CD8+ and CD4+ T cells underwent negative isolation. From germline, CDR1 is MNHEY and CDR2 SMNVEV (reference sequence). The trim removed 8 bases at V and 4 bases at J, leaving 10 bases unmatched. The CDR3 consists of 14 residues.

The sample was CD8+ T cells from PBMCs. The receptor comes from a human donor with multiple sclerosis. This sequence joins TRBV27 and TRBJ2-7; 8 bases line up with TRBD2. CDR3 sequence: CASAPGLGFYEQYF. The CDR3 DNA reads as TGTGCCAGCGCGCCGGGACTAGGTTTTTACGAGCAGTACTTC.